Listed below are T cell receptor beta chains from one sample, sequenced in a study of T cell responses to AZD1222 COVID-19 vaccine. TCRdb's copy holds only in-frame clones and misses some; the assay was immunoSEQ multiplex PCR. The table records 80,000 to 85,000 clones, 80% to 95% of them present only once. The sequencing here drew on peripheral blood, taken 28 days after the second AZD1222 dose. These receptors were collected from an adult who received the AZD1222 COVID-19 vaccine. Both conserved end residues are part of each CDR3. The D gene is left open where the match is weak. Part of the rows lack a size; the others show once, few, many or a class for expanded clones.

>TRBJ1-2|NA|TRBV28|few
CASSSNYGYTF
TGTGCCAGCAGTTCTAACTATGGCTACACCTTC
>TRBJ2-2|NA|TRBV7-2|NA
CASSSTQGTGELFF
TGTGCCAGCAGCTCCACACAGGGAACCGGGGAGCTGTTTTTT
>TRBJ1-5|TRBD1|TRBV11-2|NA
CASSLGDSHSNQPQHF
TGTGCCAGCAGCTTAGGGGACAGCCATAGCAATCAGCCCCAGCATTTT
>TRBJ2-7|TRBD2|TRBV5-4|NA
CASRQGGTSDYEQYF
TGTGCCAGCAGACAGGGGGGGACTAGCGACTACGAGCAGTACTTC
>TRBJ2-5|TRBD2|TRBV14|NA
CASSGSGSSWETQYF
TGTGCCAGCTCTGGTAGCGGGAGCAGTTGGGAGACCCAGTACTTC
>TRBJ2-7|TRBD2|TRBV11-2|once
CASSFLSGSREQYF
TGTGCCAGCAGCTTTTTGAGCGGGAGTCGCGAGCAGTACTTC
>TRBJ2-3|NA|TRBV6-5|NA
CASESGFTDTQYF
TGTGCCAGCGAATCGGGGTTCACAGATACGCAGTATTTT
>TRBJ1-1|NA|TRBV7-9|NA
CASSPRFEAFF
TGTGCCAGCAGCCCTCGGTTTGAAGCTTTCTTT
>TRBJ1-6|NA|TRBV28|NA
CASRVYNSPLHF
TGTGCCAGCAGGGTCTATAATTCACCCCTCCACTTT
>TRBJ2-1|NA|TRBV3-1/TRBV3-2|NA
CASSQGIPLYNEQFF
TGTGCCAGCAGCCAGGGGATTCCCCTTTACAATGAGCAGTTCTTC
>TRBJ2-5|NA|TRBV29-1|NA
CSTERASETQYF
TGCAGCACCGAGCGGGCCTCGGAGACCCAGTACTTC
>TRBJ2-3|TRBD2|TRBV19|NA
CASSSLAGGLRDTQYF
TGTGCCAGTAGTTCTCTAGCGGGAGGTCTCCGTGATACGCAGTATTTT
>TRBJ2-7|NA|TRBV6-5|NA
CASSGGYEQYF
TGTGCCAGCAGCGGCGGGTACGAGCAGTACTTC
>TRBJ1-6|NA|TRBV19|NA
CASSIVTQGGSPLHF
TGTGCCAGTAGTATTGTGACTCAGGGCGGTTCACCCCTCCACTTT
>TRBJ2-7|NA|TRBV28|NA
CASSFPGLADYEQYF
TGTGCCAGCAGTTTTCCCGGGTTAGCGGACTACGAGCAGTACTTC
>TRBJ1-1|NA|TRBV7-9|NA
CASSLVVGGTEAFF
TGTGCCAGCAGCTTAGTTGTGGGTGGGACTGAAGCTTTCTTT
>TRBJ1-1|NA|TRBV19|NA
CASKTQQGFTEAFF
TGTGCCAGTAAAACGCAACAGGGCTTCACTGAAGCTTTCTTT
>TRBJ1-2|TRBD1|TRBV7-9|NA
CASSALTGKGHYGYTF
TGTGCCAGCAGCGCCTTGACAGGGAAGGGGCACTATGGCTACACCTTC
>TRBJ1-4|NA|TRBV7-9|NA
CASSLGGSATNEKLFF
TGTGCCAGCAGCTTGGGGGGCAGCGCAACTAATGAAAAACTGTTTTTT
>TRBJ1-1|NA|TRBV28|NA
CASRYWNTEAFF
TGTGCCAGCAGGTACTGGAACACTGAAGCTTTCTTT
>TRBJ1-5|NA|TRBV7-6|NA
CASSLENSSNQPQHF
TGTGCCAGCAGCTTAGAGAACAGCAGCAATCAGCCCCAGCATTTT
>TRBJ1-1|NA|TRBV5-1|NA
CASSLAWEGDTEAFF
TGCGCCAGCAGCTTGGCCTGGGAGGGTGACACTGAAGCTTTCTTT
>TRBJ2-4|NA|TRBV20-1|once
CSARQGGIQYF
TGCAGTGCTAGACAGGGGGGGATTCAGTACTTC
>TRBJ2-5|NA|TRBV7-9|NA
CASSAGGTRKETQYF
TGTGCCAGCAGCGCAGGGGGGACACGCAAAGAGACCCAGTACTTC
>TRBJ2-2|TRBD1|TRBV7-2|NA
CASSKRQGGTGELFF
TGTGCCAGCAGCAAGCGACAGGGGGGGACCGGGGAGCTGTTTTTT
>TRBJ1-5|NA|TRBV21-1|NA
CASSTDWGVGQPQHF
TGTGCCAGCAGCACCGACTGGGGGGTGGGACAGCCCCAGCATTTT
>TRBJ1-1|NA|TRBV5-4|once
CASRADLSNTEAFF
TGTGCCAGCCGGGCGGACCTCAGTAACACTGAAGCTTTCTTT
>TRBJ2-7|TRBD1|TRBV9|NA
CASSSSPGTGDYEQYF
TGTGCCAGCAGCTCTTCCCCTGGGACAGGGGACTACGAGCAGTACTTC
>TRBJ2-2|NA|TRBV19|NA
CASSIESYTGELFF
TGTGCCAGTAGTATAGAGTCGTACACCGGGGAGCTGTTTTTT
>TRBJ1-3|TRBD1|TRBV7-9|medium-sized
CASSSDRGQRNTIYF
TGTGCCAGCAGCTCTGACAGGGGCCAGAGAAACACCATATATTTT
>TRBJ1-3|NA|TRBV3-1/TRBV3-2|NA
CASSQGQIAGGNTIYF
TGTGCCAGCAGCCAAGGACAGATAGCGGGTGGAAACACCATATATTTT
>TRBJ1-2|TRBD1|TRBV6-5|NA
CASSPGTGVYGYTF
TGTGCCAGCAGTCCCGGGACAGGGGTCTATGGCTACACCTTC
>TRBJ1-2|NA|TRBV19|once
CASSIITGGYTF
TGTGCCAGTAGTATAATCACAGGTGGCTACACCTTC
>TRBJ1-5|TRBD1|TRBV2|NA
CASRQGDTGNQPQHF
TGTGCCAGCAGACAGGGGGACACAGGCAATCAGCCCCAGCATTTT
>TRBJ2-1|TRBD2|TRBV3-1/TRBV3-2|once
CASSPGGLALDNEQFF
TGTGCCAGCAGCCCTGGGGGACTAGCGCTCGACAATGAGCAGTTCTTC
>TRBJ1-5|NA|TRBV12-3/TRBV12-4|once
CASSPMGQPQHF
TGTGCCAGCAGTCCTATGGGTCAGCCCCAGCATTTT
>TRBJ2-7|NA|TRBV5-4|NA
CASSRGGPGGEQYF
TGTGCCAGCAGCAGGGGGGGGCCCGGGGGCGAGCAGTACTTC
>TRBJ1-1|NA|TRBV9|NA
CASSVRRNTEAFF
TGTGCCAGCAGCGTCCGGAGGAACACTGAAGCTTTCTTT
>TRBJ2-7|TRBD2|TRBV11-3|NA
CASRTDHRDSGRCSYEQYF
TGTGCCAGCAGGACCGACCATCGGGATAGCGGGAGGTGTTCCTACGAGCAGTACTTC
>TRBJ2-2|TRBD2|TRBV7-3|NA
CASSLAGNTGELFF
TGTGCCAGCAGCCTAGCGGGAAACACCGGGGAGCTGTTTTTT
>TRBJ1-2|NA|TRBV12-3/TRBV12-4|NA
CASSRNYGYTF
TGTGCCAGCAGTCGAAACTATGGCTACACCTTC
>TRBJ2-3|TRBD2|TRBV5-1|NA
CASRTLAGGTDTQYF
TGCGCCAGCAGGACGCTAGCGGGAGGCACAGATACGCAGTATTTT
>TRBJ2-1|NA|TRBV18|NA
CASSPTGSGGLVNEQFF
TGTGCCAGCTCACCCACAGGATCTGGCGGGCTAGTCAATGAGCAGTTCTTC
>TRBJ2-1|TRBD1|TRBV9|NA
CASSGTRDSHNEQFF
TGTGCCAGCAGCGGAACCCGGGACAGCCACAATGAGCAGTTCTTC
>TRBJ2-7|TRBD1|TRBV10-3|NA
CAISTQGETYEQYF
TGTGCCATCAGTACGCAGGGGGAAACCTACGAGCAGTACTTC
>TRBJ2-7|NA|TRBV5-6|NA
CASSGVFAAGHEQYF
TGTGCCAGCAGCGGGGTTTTTGCGGCGGGGCACGAGCAGTACTTC